This TCR beta chain was retrieved from a study of shared clonotypes between healthy human individuals (dated by TCRdb to 2020 to 2022). About the study as a whole: A few men and a couple of women, aged 18 to 49 years, made up the cohort. For each donor, three plates each were used for CD4 naive and CD4 memory, two plates were used for CD8 naive, and one plate was used for CD8 memory. Between about 0.9 and 9 billion PBMCs per donor were obtained by leukapheresis. The study deeply sequenced blood TCR repertoires of five healthy adults to estimate repertoire size and the extent of clonotype sharing between individuals. To increase sequencing depth and limit assay-specific biases, TCR repertoire library preparation and sequencing were carried out by different laboratories using diverse techniques.

Here is what the overall study found, with its caveats: Across several donors, about 5.2% of naive CD4, 3% to 4% of naive CD8, under 2.5% of memory CD4, and roughly 0.41% of memory CD8 clonotypes were shared. Sampling was restricted to blood, and TCR repertoires in tissues likely differ from the TCR repertoires found in blood. Even with the large sequencing depth, rarefaction of the sorted-subset datasets indicated that sequencing was incomplete. Compared with non-shared clonotypes, the clonotypes found in all four sorted-subset donors had higher generation probabilities. Larger estimated clonotype richness was generally found for naive subsets than for memory subsets. Pairwise subsampling indicated that sequencing depth was expected to affect the degree of clonotype sharing among donors. Because the study included only a small number of donors, the genetic and exposure-history diversity represented was limited.

Using the deep immunoSEQ assay, multiplex PCR amplified TCR CDR3 regions from genomic DNA. Extracted genomic DNA from each cell subset was spread evenly across all wells of several immunoSEQ 96-well plates, with each plate serving as a replicate. For sorted subsets, about 210 ng of genomic DNA, equivalent to roughly 33,000 T cell genomes, went into each replicate PCR. Purified libraries were quantified with a Qubit 3.0 fluorometer, sized on a Bioanalyzer 2100, and re-quantified with the KAPA Library Quantification kit. A separate single-read 150-cycle Illumina NextSeq 550 flow cell was used to sequence each immunoSEQ 96-well plate. Concerning the study's data processing: Because the immunoSEQ output held only junctional sequences and lacked quality scores, the filtering could not match the filtering applied to full-length reads. To assign V/J genes and CDR3, sequences were annotated against IMGT germline references using PyIR, a Python wrapper for IgBLAST v1.9. Any read was removed if the V/J assignment was weak (E-value above 1e-6), the CDR3 was missing, or the read contained stop codons, out-of-frame junctions, or ambiguous translated residues. V3J clonotypes were defined as sequences sharing an identical inferred V gene, J gene, and CDR3 amino acid sequence. To compute the percentage overlap between repertoires, the number of shared unique clonotypes was divided by the size of the smaller repertoire. Three approaches were used to assess repertoire richness: RTK rarefaction, the Chao1 estimator, and Recon v2.1 estimates of unobserved clonotypes. OLGA was used to compute generation probabilities for all TCRbeta clonotypes that the gDNA method yielded from a few donors. Drawn from immuneACCESS, this table holds only the in-frame rearrangements with V and J called that TCRdb kept. Clones are partly lost; checked studies trace under half to an unresolved V gene and leave the rest unexplained. Clone size and the V and J calls come from that table; the DNA yielded D and trimming. The sample table shows roughly 700,000 clones, and around 67% are seen once. The ten largest clones take up 1.5% to 2% of the sample.

Per the germline V gene, SGDLS is the CDR1 and YYNGEE is the CDR2. V is cut by 2 bases and J by 0 bases, and the space between the germline ends is 3 bases. The CDR3 starts with the cysteine, ends with the phenylalanine, and has 14 residues. The sequence is cut down to CDR3 DNA, 42 bases in frame from base 1. As for this clone: No cognate antigen has been identified for it. The record has no base qualities; no much larger clone is one base away. Other DNA variants within this sample encode the same CDR3.

Donors were healthy HIV-negative adults with no recently reported acute infections or vaccinations. Every donor was a Caucasian adult residing in Nashville, Tennessee, USA. CD4+ T cells were enriched by magnetic negative selection, after which naive cells were positively selected on CD45RA and the negative fraction was taken as the memory subset. Blood was obtained by leukapheresis, after which PBMCs were separated by Ficoll-Histopaque density gradient centrifugation and cryopreserved in liquid nitrogen vapor phase. Analytical flow cytometry was used to check the purity and quantity of each magnetically sorted T cell population. Each sorted fraction had its genomic DNA isolated and then quantified by UV absorbance on a Nanodrop 2000c.

Sequencing was carried out using memory CD4+ T cells sorted from blood. According to the study, the label for this sample's cell subset or site signals: CD45RA-negative fraction. The rearrangement combines TRBV9 with TRBJ2-6; too little of a D gene remains to name it. This TCR derives from a woman between 25 and 40 years old in good health. The sequenced DNA: TGTGCCAGCAGCGTCTCCTCTGGGGCCAACGTCCTGACTTTC. Its coded protein is CASSVSSGANVLTF.